The next 17 T cell receptor beta chains were all read from a single sample in a study of blood T cell repertoires in COVID-19. Sequencing used immunoSEQ multiplex PCR; TCRdb keeps in-frame clones, though not all of them. This table holds some 83,000 clones, roughly 82% found once. Sequencing was done on a sample of peripheral blood. The receptors derive from a man in his forties or fifties with acute or convalescent COVID-19.

The chain carries TRBV27 and TRBJ2-7; TRBD1 matches at 12 bases. Germline V CDR1 and CDR2: MNHEY, SMNVEV (reference sequence). V was pared by 4 bases and J by 7 bases, with 8 bases of the junction left unmatched. This CDR3 is 15 amino acids long. CDR3 loop: CASSSPGQGAREQYF. The CDR3 DNA follows: TGTGCCAGCAGTTCCCCGGGACAGGGGGCGCGGGAGCAGTACTTC.

The chain combines TRBV5-8 with TRBJ1-5; 7 positions match TRBD1. The germline V gene encodes CDR1 SGHTS and CDR2 YDEGEE. The J segment lost 0 bases and the V segment lost 7 bases, leaving 7 bases of the junction unmatched. The CDR3 sequence is 15 residues long. The CDR3 loop is CASETGVYSNQPQHF. The CDR3 DNA follows: TGTGCCAGCGAAACAGGGGTCTATAGCAATCAGCCCCAGCATTTT.

The chain is built from TRBV6-5 and TRBJ2-7; D remains unclear. The germline CDR1 and CDR2 sequences are MNHEY and SVGAGI. The ends were cut back, 0 bases at V and 3 bases at J, with 9 bases in the middle. CDR3 size: 14 residues. The CDR3, as DNA: TGTGCCAGCAGTTACTCCCTTGCTAGCTACGAGCAGTACTTC. It specifies CASSYSLASYEQYF.

This clone was recorded a few times. The V and J genes are TRBV7-2 and TRBJ1-2; D is unresolved. The V gene lost 0 bases and the J gene lost 4 bases, with 12 bases spanning the gap. CDR3 size: 15 residues. Germline CDR1 and CDR2: SGHTA and FQGNSA. The CDR3 here is CASSLATPSSYGYTF. DNA of the CDR3: TGTGCCAGCAGCTTAGCGACACCATCAAGCTATGGCTACACCTTC. Together with reference TRBV7-2 and TRBJ1-2, the CDR3 gives the full variable domain: GAGVSQSPSNKVTEKGKDVELRCDPISGHTALYWYRQSLGQGLEFLIYFQGNSAPDKSGLPSDRFSAERTGGSVSTLTIQRTQQEDSAVYLCASSLATPSSYGYTFGSGTRLTVV.

V and J are TRBV28 and TRBJ2-7; no firm D call. The CDR3 consists of 13 residues. Trimming removed 8 bases at V and 4 bases at J, with 15 bases between. Per germline, CDR1 MDHEN and CDR2 SYDVKM. The CDR3 DNA reads as TGTGCCAGCCGCAATCTGATAACTTACGAGCAGTACTTC. Translated: CASRNLITYEQYF.

V gene TRBV7-2 combines with J gene TRBJ1-6, with D tentatively TRBD1 (6 bases). CDR1 and CDR2 (germline): SGHTA, FQGNSA. V was shortened by 4 bases and J by 0 bases, with 10 bases between the two germline ends. This CDR3 region has 16 residues. The CDR3 sequence is CASSSGHYSYNSPLHF. DNA for the CDR3: TGTGCCAGCAGCTCGGGACACTACTCCTATAATTCACCCCTCCACTTT. The entire variable domain, with the rest obtained from reference TRBV7-2 and TRBJ1-6, is as follows: GAGVSQSPSNKVTEKGKDVELRCDPISGHTALYWYRQSLGQGLEFLIYFQGNSAPDKSGLPSDRFSAERTGGSVSTLTIQRTQQEDSAVYLCASSSGHYSYNSPLHFGNGTRLTVT.

The chain recombines TRBV5-1 with TRBJ2-5; D possibly corresponds to TRBD2 (5 bases). This CDR3 comprises 13 residues. V lost 0 bases and J lost 7, with 10 bases in between. Per the germline V gene, CDR1 is SGHRS and CDR2 is YFSETQ. This CDR3 is CASSLGVEGTQYF. Here the CDR3 DNA reads TGCGCCAGCAGCTTGGGAGTCGAGGGGACCCAGTACTTC.

In DNA form, the CDR3 reads TGTGCCAGCTCACCGGCCGGACTAGCGGGAGTGGGGGTTGAGCAGTTCTTC. It yields the protein CASSPAGLAGVGVEQFF. This chain joins TRBV18 and TRBJ2-1; 13 bases fit TRBD2. The CDR3 is made up of 17 amino acids. The V gene's germline CDR1 is KGHSH and CDR2 LQKENI. J was trimmed by 9 bases and V by 3 bases; bases with no gene match: 11.

This clone was recorded a few times. The gene calls are TRBV3-1 (or the pseudogene TRBV3-2) and TRBJ2-7; D possibly corresponds to TRBD1 (5 bases). The germline V gene has CDR1 LGHDT and CDR2 YNNKEL (reference sequence). The CDR3 is 13 residues long. V shed 1 base and J shed 4 bases, with 8 bases lying between them. The CDR3 is CASSQATGYEQYF. The CDR3 nucleotides read TGTGCCAGCAGCCAAGCCACAGGTTACGAGCAGTACTTC.

The chain uses TRBV11-2 and TRBJ1-1; D may be TRBD1 (5 bases). V dropped 1 base and J dropped 1 base, with 7 bases sitting between them. Germline-derived CDR1 and CDR2 are SGHAT and FQNNGV. CDR3 length equals 14 residues. Here the CDR3 reads CASSLVRENTEAFF. CDR3 bases: TGTGCCAGCAGCTTAGTCAGGGAGAACACTGAAGCTTTCTTT.

This rearrangement joins TRBV7-9 to TRBJ1-4; D not certain. V was shortened by 5 bases and J by 7 bases, with 8 bases between the two germline ends. Germline-derived CDR1 and CDR2 are SEHNR and FQNEAQ (reference sequence). The CDR3 has 12 amino acids. CDR3 coding DNA: TGTGCCAGCAGCCCCCACGGTGAAAAACTGTTTTTT. It codes for CASSPHGEKLFF.

This clone came up once. The chain has TRBV6-6 and TRBJ1-1; 7 bases match TRBD1. Germline V gives CDR1 MNHNY, CDR2 SVGAGI (reference sequence). V was pared by 5 bases and J by 1 base, with 13 bases of the junction left unmatched. This CDR3 is 17 amino acids long. CDR3 nucleotide sequence: TGTGCCAGCAGTCCCACTACAGGGGAAATAGGGAACACTGAAGCTTTCTTT. Its protein product is CASSPTTGEIGNTEAFF.

This clone was recorded only once. V gene TRBV7-7 combines with J gene TRBJ1-1; 9 positions agree with TRBD1. Germline-derived CDR1 and CDR2 are SSHAT and FNYEAQ (reference sequence). Trimming at V came to 5 bases and at J to 1 base, leaving 5 bases not matched to a gene. The CDR3 length is 15 residues. CDR3 amino acids: CASSLLDRGNTEAFF. The CDR3 DNA reads as TGTGCCAGCAGCCTCCTGGACAGGGGGAACACTGAAGCTTTCTTT.

This rearrangement joins TRBV30 to TRBJ1-5, with no clear D. Germline V CDR1 and CDR2: GTSNPN, SVGIG (reference sequence). The V and J ends lost 0 bases and 0 bases respectively, with 6 bases between them. This CDR3 contains 14 residues. CDR3 region: CAWSVLGSNQPQHF. Here the CDR3 DNA reads TGTGCCTGGAGTGTACTTGGTAGCAATCAGCCCCAGCATTTT.

The V gene is TRBV5-1, the J gene TRBJ1-5; maybe TRBD1 (5 bases). The CDR3 totals 16 residues. The germline V gene has CDR1 SGHRS and CDR2 YFSETQ. V was pared by 2 bases and J by 6 bases, with 18 bases between. CDR3: CASSLDGQPGGQPQHF. The CDR3 region has the DNA TGCGCCAGCAGCTTAGATGGACAACCCGGGGGTCAGCCCCAGCATTTT.

The J gene is TRBJ2-5, the V gene TRBV6-2 or TRBV6-3; D unresolved. The CDR3 is 17 amino acids. The germline V gene has CDR1 MNHEY and CDR2 SVGEGT. V was trimmed by 0 bases and J by 5 bases, leaving 19 bases between them. Here the CDR3 reads CASSYSKSGSPVETQYF. The CDR3, as DNA: TGTGCCAGCAGTTACTCGAAATCCGGGTCCCCGGTGGAGACCCAGTACTTC.

This clone was seen more than once but under ten times. V usage is TRBV7-3 and J usage is TRBJ2-5; D is possibly TRBD1 (6 bases). Trimming cost V 1 base and J 1 base, with 10 bases left between them. CDR1 is SGHTA and CDR2 is FQGTGA in the germline V gene. The CDR3 is 15 residues long. The CDR3 nucleotides are TGTGCCAGCAGCTTAAAGGACAGTATCCAAGAGACCCAGTACTTC. This encodes CASSLKDSIQETQYF.